This TCR beta chain was profiled in a study of T cells in Graves' hyperthyroidism and ophthalmopathy. Researchers amplified the TCR beta CDR3 regions from RNA transcripts. The study used the HTBI primer set for a first-round RT-PCR of the TCR CDR3. TCRdb redid the calling of the multiplex PCR reads with MiXCR, one entry per CDR3 protein. The data hold 380,000 or so distinct CDR3 sequences, with less than 15% observed a single time. Aged 18 to 65, the patients had hyperthyroidism that was newly diagnosed and had lasted under 2 months. Pregnant or lactating patients were excluded, as were those with uncontrolled infection or other autoimmune disease. Around 10 ml fresh peripheral blood yielded the PBMCs. This clonotype was seen a few times. The CDR3 contains 12 residues. V was shortened by 5 bases and J by 6 bases, with 11 bases between the two germline ends. The V gene's germline CDR1 is DFQATT and CDR2 SNEGSKA (reference sequence).

The V gene is TRBV20-1, the J gene TRBJ1-5; no firm D call. Specimen: blood. This TCR was sampled from a young man with Graves' hyperthyroidism that later progressed to Graves' ophthalmopathy. CDR3 amino acids: CSASGGGQPQHF. The DNA for the CDR3 is TGCAGTGCTTCTGGAGGCGGTCAGCCCCAGCATTTT.